This TCR beta chain was captured by sequencing in a study of blood T cells in healthy people across ages. General observations from the study: Per-million-T-cell TCR beta diversity fell roughly linearly with age.

Through a sample-barcoded 5' primer and a J-beta primer mix, a second PCR was run for roughly 6 to 11 cycles. Each of the cDNA molecules was tagged by a template-switch adaptor with 12 random nucleotides. TCRdb recomputed calls from the 5' RACE reads with MiXCR, one row per CDR3 protein. In the table there are 800,000 to 950,000 distinct CDR3 sequences, 25% to 35% of which are singletons. In germline, CDR1 is DFQATT, CDR2 SNEGSKA (reference sequence). V was clipped by 0 bases and J by 5 bases, with 13 bases between them. CDR3 length: 14 residues. As for this clonotype: Its antigen is not known.

In addition, the sample was reused for a study of T cells of mothers and their children. As reported in that work: Reads recorded for TCR beta CDR3 numbered over 9.5 million per mother and around 3 million per child.

The receptor comes from a woman aged 40 to 50 in good health. Specimen: blood. The chain uses TRBV20-1 and TRBJ1-2; D unresolved. CDR3 bases: TGCAGTGCTAGAGATCCAAACAGAAATTATGGCTACACCTTC. Its protein is CSARDPNRNYGYTF.